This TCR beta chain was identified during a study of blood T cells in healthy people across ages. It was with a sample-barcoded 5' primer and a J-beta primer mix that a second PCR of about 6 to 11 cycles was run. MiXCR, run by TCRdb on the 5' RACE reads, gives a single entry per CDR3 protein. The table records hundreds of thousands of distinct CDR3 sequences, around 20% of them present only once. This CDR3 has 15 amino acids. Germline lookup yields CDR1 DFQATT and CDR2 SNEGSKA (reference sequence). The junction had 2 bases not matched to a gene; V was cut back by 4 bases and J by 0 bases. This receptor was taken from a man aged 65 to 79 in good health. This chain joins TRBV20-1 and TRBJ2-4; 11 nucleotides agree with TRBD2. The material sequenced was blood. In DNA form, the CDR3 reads TGCAGTGCTACTACTAGCGGGGGAGCCAAAAACATTCAGTACTTC. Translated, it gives CSATTSGGAKNIQYF.